The sequence of this TCR beta chain was determined in a study of T cells in tumors after PD-1 blockade. The assay was immunoSEQ multiplex PCR, and TCRdb's table has in-frame clones only and misses some. The sample holds around 13,000 clones, about 82% seen once. V lost 3 bases and J lost 5, with 14 bases in between. Germline CDR1 and CDR2: SGHKS and YYEKEE (reference sequence). The CDR3 length is 14 residues. This clonotype originated in a human donor with basal cell carcinoma. This chain joins TRBV5-5 and TRBJ2-5; D is perhaps TRBD1 (5 bases). The sample was PBMCs, taken after anti-PD-1 treatment. In DNA form, the CDR3 reads TGTGCCAGCAGCTCGACATCAGGGCGTGAGACCCAGTACTTC. Translation gives CASSSTSGRETQYF.